This T cell receptor (beta chain) is from a study of CD8+ T cells in alopecia areata. The study, taken as a whole, reports: Patients shared TCRs less clearly than mice did, possibly owing to HLA. Because of a solitary nonresponder, the connection of baseline CD8+ expansion to response stays uncertain.

A note on this clone: Its target is unknown.

RNA extraction and reverse transcription yielded cDNA as sequencing template. This table comes from immunoSEQ multiplex PCR, and its TCRdb copy is limited to in-frame clones, with some not included. The sample consists of around 120,000 clones, 50% to 75% of them appearing once. The V end was cut by 0 bases, the J end by 4 bases, with 9 bases between. The CDR3 extends over 14 amino acids. CDR1 ENHRY and CDR2 SYGVKD come from the germline V gene. As for treatment: oral pan-JAK inhibitor, 5-10 mg twice daily. Alopecia areata patients gave lesional scalp punch biopsies and peripheral blood samples. This chain uses TRBV10-3 with TRBJ1-2; no reliable D call. The source of this sequence is a human donor with alopecia areata. Sample: CD8+ T cells sorted from blood, taken at week 4, from a patient treated with tofacitinib. CDR3 protein: CAISESNGPYGYTF. The CDR3 nucleotides are TGTGCCATCAGTGAGTCTAACGGGCCCTATGGCTACACCTTC.